The entry below describes one T cell receptor beta chain. The CDR3 is 13 residues long. Looked up from germline, CDR1 is SNHLY and CDR2 is FYNNEI. Trimming removed 8 bases from V and 7 bases from J, with 14 bases in between. Reverse transcription of roughly 0.5 to 1 ug RNA was performed with random hexamers. TCRdb used MiXCR to reprocess the immunoSEQ multiplex PCR reads, holding one entry per CDR3 protein. Of around 170,000 distinct CDR3 sequences in the sample, 94% were seen once. This record comes from a study of CD8 T cells in Susac syndrome. About the study: Sequencing included Susac syndrome patients, six of them with active disease and roughly eight in remission. When their blood was taken, patients with Susac syndrome were therapy-naive, taking corticosteroids, or taking intravenous immunoglobulin alone.

From blood CD8+ and CD4+ T cells, the TCR beta chain was sequenced. The clonotype was recovered from a human donor with Susac syndrome. The sample comprised CD4+ T cells from PBMCs. The V and J genes are TRBV2 and TRBJ2-2; TRBD1 might be the D (6 bases). The CDR3 sequence: CASCRGGGGELFF. CDR3 DNA sequence: TGTGCCAGCTGCAGGGGCGGTGGCGGGGAGCTGTTTTTT. The full variable domain, with the rest looked up from reference TRBV2 and TRBJ2-2, is EPEVTQTPSHQVTQMGQEVILRCVPISNHLYFYWYRQILGQKVEFLVSFYNNEISEKSEIFDDQFSVERPDGSNFTLKIRSTKLEDSAMYFCASCRGGGGELFFGEGSRLTVL.